Sequencing of this T cell receptor (beta chain) was carried out in a study of TIL therapy for anti-PD-1-resistant metastatic lung cancer. On the study more broadly: Half of patients were current or former smokers.

The time point was: pre-treatment sample, taken before nivolumab and TIL therapy. Most excised metastases sampled were pleural nodules or supraclavicular lymph nodes. This clone showed up just a few times. The libraries were made with immunoSEQ v3. Sequencing used immunoSEQ multiplex PCR; TCRdb keeps in-frame clones, though not all of them. The table has roughly 50,000 clones, approximately 70% seen once; the top ten hold 5.6%. V was shortened by 2 bases and J by 4 bases, with 8 bases between the two germline ends. Looked up from germline, CDR1 is SGHVS and CDR2 is FNYEAQ. This CDR3 is built from 14 residues.

The chain links TRBV7-6 to TRBJ1-4; no clear D. Source: tumor tissue, taken at baseline. The receptor's source is a person aged 25 to 80 with non-small cell lung cancer. CDR3 coding DNA: TGTGCCAGCAGCTTAAACACTGATAATGAAAAACTGTTTTTT. It translates to CASSLNTDNEKLFF.